This entry features one T cell receptor (beta chain) sequence. Its antigen is undetermined. The study ran its PCR with 60 Vbeta and 13 Jbeta primers. The method was immunoSEQ multiplex PCR; TCRdb's version includes in-frame clones alone and lacks a portion of them. This table holds about 150,000 clones, roughly 84% found once. The sample belongs to a study of cytomegalovirus exposure and HLA in healthy donors. The V and J ends lost 0 bases and 1 base respectively, with 14 bases between them. The CDR3 spans 16 residues. Germline CDR1 SGHRS, CDR2 YFSETQ. Study-level points and caveats: It was in a later analysis that TCR association rates were seen to vary by HLA locus, highest for DRB1 and lowest for HLA-C. Follow-up analysis later connected one missense variant in DCLRE1C with trimming of TCR beta V- and J-genes.

The clonotype was recovered from a woman in her late teens or twenties in good health and CMV-seronegative. Sample: PBMCs. This sequence joins TRBV5-1 and TRBJ2-7, with a weak D call TRBD1 (5 bases). The CDR3 spells CASSLGQFVGSYEQYF. The CDR3 coding sequence is TGCGCCAGCAGCTTGGGACAGTTTGTTGGATCCTACGAGCAGTACTTC. Using reference TRBV5-1 and TRBJ2-7 for the parts outside the CDR3, the full variable domain is KAGVTQTPRYLIKTRGQQVTLSCSPISGHRSVSWYQQTPGQGLQFLFEYFSETQRNKGNFPGRFSGRQFSNSRSEMNVSTLELGDSALYLCASSLGQFVGSYEQYFGPGTRLTVT.